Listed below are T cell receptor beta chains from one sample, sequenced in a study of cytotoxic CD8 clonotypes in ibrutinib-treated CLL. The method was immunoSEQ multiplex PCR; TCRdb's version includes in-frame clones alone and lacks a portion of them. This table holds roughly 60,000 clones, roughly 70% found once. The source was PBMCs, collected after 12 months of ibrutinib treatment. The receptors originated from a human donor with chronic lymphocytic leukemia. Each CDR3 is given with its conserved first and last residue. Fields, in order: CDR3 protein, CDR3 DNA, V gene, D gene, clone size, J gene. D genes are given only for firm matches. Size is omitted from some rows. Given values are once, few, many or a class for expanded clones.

CASSLGGRVSGNTIYF | TGTGCCAGCAGCTTAGGGGGGAGGGTCTCTGGAAACACCATATATTTT | TRBV7-2 | . | . | TRBJ1-3
CASSISTGILANYGYTF | TGTGCCAGCTCCATATCAACAGGGATTTTGGCTAACTATGGCTACACCTTC | TRBV18 | . | few | TRBJ1-2
CASSLEGGLGYGYTF | TGTGCCAGCAGCTTAGAGGGCGGTCTCGGCTATGGCTACACCTTC | TRBV11-1 | . | . | TRBJ1-2
CASSSSGRSPYEQYF | TGTGCCAGCAGCTCTAGCGGGAGAAGTCCCTACGAGCAGTACTTC | TRBV7-6 | TRBD2 | . | TRBJ2-7
CASSQVVGTTTGYTF | TGCGCCAGCAGCCAAGTCGTAGGGACCACTACTGGCTACACCTTC | TRBV4-1 | . | . | TRBJ1-2
CASSIQETQYF | TGTGCCAGCAGTATCCAAGAGACCCAGTACTTC | TRBV6-5 | . | . | TRBJ2-5
CAGGTGEKLFF | TGTGCCGGTGGAACAGGGGAAAAACTGTTTTTT | TRBV19 | . | . | TRBJ1-4
CASSLGGLQETQYF | TGCGCCAGCAGCTTGGGGGGGCTACAAGAGACCCAGTACTTC | TRBV5-1 | . | . | TRBJ2-5
CASSPRQGSYEQYF | TGTGCCAGCAGCCCCCGACAGGGCTCCTACGAGCAGTACTTC | TRBV11-2 | TRBD1 | many | TRBJ2-7
CASSQHNSYEQYF | TGCGCCAGCAGCCAACACAACAGCTACGAGCAGTACTTC | TRBV4-1 | . | few | TRBJ2-7
CASSLERRLADLLEQYF | TGTGCCAGCAGTTTAGAGAGGAGACTAGCGGACCTCCTAGAGCAGTACTTC | TRBV28 | TRBD2 | . | TRBJ2-7
CASSQVVLDWGNEQFF | TGCGCCAGCAGCCAAGTGGTATTGGACTGGGGCAATGAGCAGTTCTTC | TRBV4-1 | . | . | TRBJ2-1
CASPLAEKLFF | TGTGCCAGTCCCCTGGCTGAAAAACTGTTTTTT | TRBV27 | . | . | TRBJ1-4
CASQGLPRETQYF | TGCGCCAGCCAGGGACTGCCCAGAGAAACGCAGTATTTT | TRBV5-1 | . | . | TRBJ2-3
CASSLGDRGPPFYGYTF | TGCGCCAGCAGCTTGGGGGACAGGGGGCCACCATTCTATGGCTACACCTTC | TRBV5-1 | TRBD1 | . | TRBJ1-2
CASSFYPGQGTHEQFF | TGCGCCAGCAGCTTCTACCCGGGACAGGGTACGCATGAGCAGTTCTTC | TRBV5-1 | TRBD1 | . | TRBJ2-1
CASSLDWGSTDTQYF | TGTGCCAGCAGCTTAGATTGGGGCAGCACAGATACGCAGTATTTT | TRBV11-2 | . | . | TRBJ2-3
CASSFWVANGYTF | TGTGCCAGCAGTTTTTGGGTGGCTAATGGCTACACCTTC | TRBV28 | . | . | TRBJ1-2
CASSESLAGTYNEQFF | TGTGCCAGCAGTGAATCCCTAGCGGGAACCTACAATGAGCAGTTCTTC | TRBV6-1 | TRBD2 | few | TRBJ2-1
CASTTGVPGELFF | TGTGCCAGCACTACGGGAGTCCCCGGGGAGCTGTTTTTT | TRBV6-6 | . | . | TRBJ2-2